Following are 24 T cell receptor beta chains from one sample sequenced in a study of blood T cells in healthy people across ages. Primed by a sample-barcoded 5' primer and a J-beta primer mix, a second PCR proceeded for 7 to 11 cycles. TCRdb fed the 5' RACE reads into MiXCR, producing one record per CDR3 protein. The sample includes about 1,400,000 distinct CDR3 sequences, around 59% of them seen just once. Sample: blood. The source is a man between 18 and 35 years old in good health.

This clonotype was seen only a few times. The chain carries TRBV4-2 and TRBJ1-1; D is unresolved. The CDR3 length is 13 residues. Trimming stripped 4 bases from V and 8 bases from J, with 14 bases between. Germline V CDR1 and CDR2: LGHNA, YNFKEQ. CDR3 nucleotide sequence: TGTGCCAGCAGCCCCACTAACAGAGACGAAGCTTTCTTT. Amino acid sequence: CASSPTNRDEAFF.

The chain joins TRBV27 to TRBJ1-4; possible D gene TRBD1, 6 bases. Trimming shortened V by 4 bases and J by 7 bases, and 13 bases separated the two germline ends. The CDR3 length is 14 residues. Germline V gene data show CDR1 as MNHEY and CDR2 as SMNVEV (reference sequence). CDR3 loop: CASSSPGGGEKLFF. Written as DNA, the CDR3 is TGTGCCAGCAGTTCCCCCGGGGGCGGTGAAAAACTGTTTTTT.

J is TRBJ2-1 and V is TRBV27; 8 nucleotides align to TRBD2. V gave up 2 bases and J gave up 5 bases; unmatched junction bases: 5. The germline gives CDR1 MNHEY, CDR2 SMNVEV (reference sequence). CDR3 size: 15 residues. The CDR3 here is CASSLGAGGDNEQFF. The CDR3 region has the DNA TGTGCCAGCAGTTTAGGGGCGGGGGGTGACAATGAGCAGTTCTTC.

V gene TRBV5-1 combines with J gene TRBJ1-1, with a tentative D call TRBD1 (6 bases). This CDR3 comprises 14 residues. From germline, CDR1 is SGHRS and CDR2 YFSETQ. Trimming left V 4 bases short and J 1 base short, with 11 bases between. CDR3 loop: CASSARGWNTEAFF. CDR3 DNA sequence: TGCGCCAGCAGCGCTAGGGGGTGGAACACTGAAGCTTTCTTT.

Remarks on this clonotype: Just one base apart from a much larger clone, this may be a read error. The chain links TRBV29-1 to TRBJ2-7; D is possibly TRBD2 (5 bases). Between the trimmed V and J ends, which lost 0 bases and 7 bases, there was a span of 19 bases. This CDR3 contains 15 residues. Germline V CDR1 and CDR2: SQVTM, ANQGSEA. The DNA of the CDR3 is TGCAGCGTTGAAGAGTGGGCTAGCAGATACAATGAGCAGTACTTC. Its translation: CSVEEWASRYNEQYF.

This clonotype was recorded only once. The chain is built from TRBV4-2 and TRBJ2-7; D is uncertain. Germline V gives CDR1 LGHNA, CDR2 YNFKEQ. V shed 0 bases and J shed 1 base, with 19 bases lying between them. The CDR3 length is 18 residues. The CDR3, as DNA: TGTGCCAGCAGCCAAGATCCAGCAGGCCGGGTCCTTTCCTACGAGCAGTACTTC. This encodes CASSQDPAGRVLSYEQYF.

This clonotype was observed a few times. The V and J genes are TRBV20-1 and TRBJ2-7; D gene uncertain. Trimming removed 1 base at V and 4 bases at J, with 8 bases between. Germline V gene data show CDR1 as DFQATT and CDR2 as SNEGSKA (reference sequence). The CDR3 is made up of 12 amino acids. CDR3 DNA sequence: TGCAGTGCTAGAGCCTTAGGTTACGAGCAGTACTTC. Its protein is CSARALGYEQYF.

The chain recombines TRBV5-1 with TRBJ2-3; TRBD2 aligns across 7 bases. This CDR3 region has 15 residues. Germline loops: CDR1 SGHRS, CDR2 YFSETQ. The trim removed 4 bases at V and 4 bases at J, leaving 9 bases unmatched. CDR3 residues: CASSTVGGSADTQYF. In DNA, the CDR3 is TGCGCCAGCAGCACCGTCGGGGGGAGCGCAGATACGCAGTATTTT. The variable domain in full, completed from reference TRBV5-1 and TRBJ2-3, reads KAGVTQTPRYLIKTRGQQVTLSCSPISGHRSVSWYQQTPGQGLQFLFEYFSETQRNKGNFPGRFSGRQFSNSRSEMNVSTLELGDSALYLCASSTVGGSADTQYFGPGTRLTVL.

The V and J genes are TRBV4-1 and TRBJ1-4; D is ambiguous. V was pared by 2 bases and J by 9 bases, with 16 bases between. CDR1 MGHRA and CDR2 YSYEKL come from the germline V gene. The CDR3 is 15 residues long. The CDR3 sequence is CASSQPRTNSKKLFF. In DNA, the CDR3 is TGCGCCAGCAGCCAACCTCGGACGAATTCCAAAAAACTGTTTTTT.

The J gene is TRBJ2-5, the V gene TRBV30; possible D gene TRBD2, 5 bases. This CDR3 has 15 amino acids. Germline loops: CDR1 GTSNPN, CDR2 SVGIG (reference sequence). The V end was cut by 2 bases, the J end by 5 bases, with 18 bases between. This chain's CDR3 is CAWSPQAEGFETQYF. The CDR3 DNA reads TGTGCCTGGAGTCCTCAGGCCGAGGGTTTCGAGACCCAGTACTTC.

The chain couples TRBV7-2 to TRBJ2-1; D perhaps matches TRBD2 (6 bases). This CDR3 comprises 12 residues. Germline V lookup: CDR1 SGHTA, CDR2 FQGNSA. The V gene lost 9 bases and the J gene lost 6 bases, with 12 bases spanning the gap. In nucleotides, the CDR3 is TGTGCCAGTGGGGGGTTGTCCAATGAGCAGTTCTTC. It codes for CASGGLSNEQFF. The variable domain in full, completed from reference TRBV7-2 and TRBJ2-1, reads GAGVSQSPSNKVTEKGKDVELRCDPISGHTALYWYRQSLGQGLEFLIYFQGNSAPDKSGLPSDRFSAERTGGSVSTLTIQRTQQEDSAVYLCASGGLSNEQFFGPGTRLTVL.

The sample holds a few counts of this clonotype. The chain couples TRBV20-1 to TRBJ2-7; tentatively, D is TRBD2 (6 bases). The germline CDR1 and CDR2 sequences are DFQATT and SNEGSKA (reference sequence). V lost 6 bases, J lost 4 bases, and 16 bases lay in between. CDR3 length: 13 residues. The CDR3 sequence: CSAPTRRGYEQYF. CDR3 bases: TGCAGTGCCCCGACTAGAAGAGGTTACGAGCAGTACTTC.

The V gene is TRBV7-9, the J gene TRBJ1-5; D is possibly TRBD1 (5 bases). This CDR3 is 14 amino acids long. The V gene lost 8 bases and the J gene lost 1 base, with 12 bases spanning the gap. Germline lookup yields CDR1 SEHNR and CDR2 FQNEAQ (reference sequence). This chain's CDR3 is CASGASLSNQPQHF. The CDR3 coding sequence is TGTGCCAGCGGGGCCTCGTTAAGCAATCAGCCCCAGCATTTT.

This clonotype showed up just a few times. The chain carries TRBV7-9 and TRBJ1-2; the match to TRBD1 covers 8 bases. The germline gives CDR1 SEHNR, CDR2 FQNEAQ (reference sequence). This CDR3 is 12 amino acids long. Trimming cost V 3 bases and J 7 bases; bases outside gene matches: 1. The DNA of the CDR3 is TGTGCCAGCAGCTTGGGACAGGCTGGCTACACCTTC. It specifies CASSLGQAGYTF.

This clonotype was detected a few times. The chain links TRBV6-5 to TRBJ1-2; no firm D call. Germline CDR1 reads MNHEY; CDR2 reads SVGAGI. The V gene lost 6 bases and the J gene lost 5 bases, with 10 bases spanning the gap. The CDR3 totals 12 residues. In DNA form, the CDR3 reads TGTGCCAGCAGCCAATCTGGGTATGGCTACACCTTC. Translating gives CASSQSGYGYTF.

The rearrangement uses TRBV4-2 and TRBJ2-1; TRBD2 matches at 9 bases. CDR3 length equals 16 residues. CDR1 LGHNA and CDR2 YNFKEQ come from the germline V gene. Trimming at V came to 1 base and at J to 6 bases, leaving 7 bases not matched to a gene. Here the CDR3 DNA reads TGTGCCAGCAGCCAAGCATTAGCGGGAGAAGGCAATGAGCAGTTCTTC. The encoded protein is CASSQALAGEGNEQFF.

V gene TRBV20-1 combines with J gene TRBJ2-3; TRBD2 aligns across 7 bases. After removal of 1 base from V and 1 base from J, the junction contained 11 bases not matched to a gene. Germline assignment: CDR1 DFQATT and CDR2 SNEGSKA (reference sequence). The length of the CDR3 is 17 residues. The CDR3: CSARAILSGLGTDTQYF. Here the CDR3 DNA reads TGCAGTGCTAGAGCAATTTTAAGCGGACTAGGCACAGATACGCAGTATTTT.

The sample holds a few counts of this clonotype. The chain uses TRBV25-1 and TRBJ2-4, with unresolved D. Germline V gene data show CDR1 as MGHDK and CDR2 as SYGVNS. Trimming removed 3 bases at V and 13 bases at J, with 13 bases between. The CDR3 contains 12 residues. CDR3 nucleotide sequence: TGTGCCAGCAGTGAGATCCAGACGGAGCAGTACTTC. It translates to CASSEIQTEQYF.

The chain uses TRBV7-2 and TRBJ2-4; a weak D match, TRBD1 (6 bases). The J call is uncertain, as TRBJ2-7 better fits the DNA end. This CDR3 has 14 residues. The V gene's germline CDR1 is SGHTA and CDR2 FQGNSA. The CDR3 here is CASSFARGAYEQYF. The DNA for the CDR3 is TGTGCCAGCAGCTTCGCCAGGGGTGCGTACGAGCAGTACTTC.

This clonotype was counted a few times. This chain connects TRBV6-5 to TRBJ2-1; D not certain. CDR3 length: 14 amino acids. V was clipped by 4 bases and J by 8 bases, with 15 bases between them. Germline V gene data show CDR1 as MNHEY and CDR2 as SVGAGI. The CDR3: CASSLREIADEQFF. The DNA of the CDR3 is TGTGCCAGCAGTTTACGCGAAATCGCCGATGAGCAGTTCTTC.

This clonotype has just a few counts. The CDR3 nucleotides read TGTGCCAGCAGTCCCTCGGCAGGCCATATTCTTTACGAGCAGTACTTC. As protein: CASSPSAGHILYEQYF. The V gene is TRBV27, the J gene TRBJ2-7; no definite D call. CDR1 is MNHEY and CDR2 is SMNVEV in the germline V gene (reference sequence). The CDR3 has 16 residues. V was clipped by 5 bases and J by 4 bases, with 21 bases between them.

The chain joins TRBV7-6 to TRBJ2-5; D is possibly TRBD1 (6 bases). The CDR3 is 15 amino acids. CDR1 is SGHVS and CDR2 is FNYEAQ in the germline V gene. The V end was cut by 5 bases, the J end by 3 bases, with 16 bases between. CDR3: CASSHTPDREETQYF. The CDR3 DNA sequence: TGTGCCAGCAGCCATACACCGGACAGAGAAGAGACCCAGTACTTC.

This clonotype was found many times. The rearrangement uses TRBV20-1 and TRBJ2-1, with 8 bases lining up with TRBD2. Trimming took 3 bases from V and 2 from J; bases not matched to a gene: 12. The germline CDR1 and CDR2 sequences are DFQATT and SNEGSKA (reference sequence). This CDR3 is 17 amino acids long. CDR3 in DNA: TGCAGTGCTAGGAGGCCTGGAGCGGGGGATCCCTACAATGAGCAGTTCTTC. Translated: CSARRPGAGDPYNEQFF.

CDR3 bases: TGCAGTGCTAGAGATAGAATCTCCAGGGGGAGCTCCTACAATGAGCAGTTCTTC. Protein sequence: CSARDRISRGSSYNEQFF. This rearrangement joins TRBV20-1 to TRBJ2-1; TRBD1 aligns across 7 bases. Germline V CDR1 and CDR2: DFQATT, SNEGSKA (reference sequence). V dropped 0 bases and J dropped 0; count of bases not matched to a gene: 11. This CDR3 has 18 amino acids.